This T cell receptor (beta chain) was profiled in a study of OX40 agonist ivuxolimab in advanced cancers. For the study at large: Prior checkpoint blockade (anti-PD-1, anti-PD-L1 or anti-CTLA-4) was permitted; approximately 40% had it. General observations from the study: More expanded clones were found, on average, in CD8+ than in CD4+ T cells. Also present in some nonresponders was a low level of normalized T-cell clonal expansion. The 0.1-3.0 mg/kg partial responders had among the lowest clonal expansion.

Some clones are missing from TCRdb's copy, which holds only in-frame ones; the method was immunoSEQ multiplex PCR. The table shows 25,000 to 35,000 clones, with about 90% occurring only once. Worth noting for this clone: Its target is not known.

Germline V lookup: CDR1 SNHLY, CDR2 FYNNEI. V dropped 6 bases and J dropped 4; count of bases not matched to a gene: 12. This CDR3 comprises 17 residues. The starting material was CD4+ or CD8+ T cells sorted from blood, obtained in a trial of the OX40 agonist ivuxolimab. V usage is TRBV2 and J usage is TRBJ1-2, with 12 bases identical to TRBD1. The source is an adult with an advanced solid tumor such as melanoma, head and neck, liver or kidney cancer. DNA of the CDR3: TGTGCCAGCAGCACCTGGCAGCCGGGACAGGGGGCCTATGGCTACACCTTC. Residues: CASSTWQPGQGAYGYTF.